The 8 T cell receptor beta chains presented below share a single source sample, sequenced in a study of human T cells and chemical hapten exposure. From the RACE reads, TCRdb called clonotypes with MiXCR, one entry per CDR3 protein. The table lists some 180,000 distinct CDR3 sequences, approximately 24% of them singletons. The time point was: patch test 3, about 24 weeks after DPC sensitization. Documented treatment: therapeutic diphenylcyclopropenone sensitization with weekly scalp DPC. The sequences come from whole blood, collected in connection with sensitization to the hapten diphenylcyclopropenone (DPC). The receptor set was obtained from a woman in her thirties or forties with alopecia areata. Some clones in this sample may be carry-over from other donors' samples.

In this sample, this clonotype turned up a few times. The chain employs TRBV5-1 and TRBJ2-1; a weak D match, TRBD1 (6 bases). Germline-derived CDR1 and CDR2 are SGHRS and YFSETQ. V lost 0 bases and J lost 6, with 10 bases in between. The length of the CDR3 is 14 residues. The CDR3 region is CASSLDRAPNEQFF. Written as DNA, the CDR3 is TGCGCCAGCAGCTTGGACAGGGCCCCCAATGAGCAGTTCTTC.

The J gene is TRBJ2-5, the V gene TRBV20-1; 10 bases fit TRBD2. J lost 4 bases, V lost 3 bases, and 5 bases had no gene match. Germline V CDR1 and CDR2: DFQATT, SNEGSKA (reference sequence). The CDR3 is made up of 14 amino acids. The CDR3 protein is CSASDLAGVETQYF. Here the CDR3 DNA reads TGCAGTGCTAGCGACCTAGCGGGAGTAGAGACCCAGTACTTC.

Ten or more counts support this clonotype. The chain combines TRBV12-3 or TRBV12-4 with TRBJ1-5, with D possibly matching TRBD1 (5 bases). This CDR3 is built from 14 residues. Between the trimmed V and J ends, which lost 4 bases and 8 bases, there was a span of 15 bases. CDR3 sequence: CASSSGGDKEPQHF. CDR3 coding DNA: TGTGCCAGCAGTTCGGGGGGGGATAAGGAGCCCCAGCATTTT.

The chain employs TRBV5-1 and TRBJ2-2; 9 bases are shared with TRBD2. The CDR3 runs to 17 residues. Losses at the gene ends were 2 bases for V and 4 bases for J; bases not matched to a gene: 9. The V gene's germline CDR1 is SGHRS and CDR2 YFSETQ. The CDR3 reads CASSFDSGSSSTGELFF. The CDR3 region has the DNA TGCGCCAGCAGCTTTGATAGCGGGAGTTCCAGCACCGGGGAGCTGTTTTTT.

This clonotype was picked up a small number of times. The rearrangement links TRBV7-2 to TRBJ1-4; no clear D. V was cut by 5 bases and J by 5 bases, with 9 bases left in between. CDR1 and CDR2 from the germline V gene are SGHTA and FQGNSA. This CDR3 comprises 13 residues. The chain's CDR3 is CASSTRRNEKLFF. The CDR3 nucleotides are TGTGCCAGCAGCACACGGAGGAATGAAAAACTGTTTTTT.

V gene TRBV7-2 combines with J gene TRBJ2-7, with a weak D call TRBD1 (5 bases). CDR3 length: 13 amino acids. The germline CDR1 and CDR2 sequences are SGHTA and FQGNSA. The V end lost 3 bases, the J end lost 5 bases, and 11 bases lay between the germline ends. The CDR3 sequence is CASSFNRKDEQYF. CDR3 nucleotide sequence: TGTGCCAGCAGCTTCAACAGGAAGGACGAGCAGTACTTC.

The CDR3 reads CASSEANSYEQYF. The CDR3 DNA follows: TGTGCCAGCAGTGAAGCAAACTCCTACGAGCAGTACTTC. V is TRBV6-1 and J is TRBJ2-7; no definite D call. The CDR3 runs 13 residues. V lost 0 bases and J 0 bases, leaving 3 bases between the germline ends. Germline V gene lookup returns CDR1 MNHNS and CDR2 SASEGT.

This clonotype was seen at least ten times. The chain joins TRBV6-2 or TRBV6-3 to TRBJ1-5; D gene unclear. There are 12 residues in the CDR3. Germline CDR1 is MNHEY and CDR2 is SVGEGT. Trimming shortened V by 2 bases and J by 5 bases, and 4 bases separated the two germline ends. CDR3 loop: CASSYSYQPQHF. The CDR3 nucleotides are TGTGCCAGCAGTTACAGCTATCAGCCCCAGCATTTT.